These T cell receptor beta chains were read from a single sample in a study of siplizumab effects on memory and regulatory T cells. The repertoire was sequenced with immunoSEQ multiplex PCR; TCRdb's copy has only in-frame clones and lacks some. The table includes under 110,000 clones, approximately 91% detected once. The specimen was non-Treg CD4+ T cells sorted from blood. Source of these receptors: a human donor in good health. Both conserved end residues are part of each CDR3. The D gene is left open where the match is weak.

CDR3 protein: CASSYHKTGGQYF
V gene: TRBV6-5
CDR3 length: 13
D gene: -

CDR3 protein: CASSSTGTGMNTEAFF
V gene: TRBV6-5
CDR3 length: 16
D gene: TRBD1

CDR3 protein: CASSIGYSNQPQHF
V gene: TRBV19
CDR3 length: 14
D gene: -

CDR3 protein: CASSPASDNEQFF
V gene: TRBV18
CDR3 length: 13
D gene: -

CDR3 protein: CASSTGQGASPLHF
V gene: TRBV6-6
CDR3 length: 14
D gene: TRBD1

CDR3 protein: CASRTGTSGRVHEQFF
V gene: TRBV10-1
CDR3 length: 16
D gene: TRBD2

CDR3 protein: CASSEHHGDKAIGYTF
V gene: TRBV2
CDR3 length: 16
D gene: -

CDR3 protein: CAWGRDLNTEAFF
V gene: TRBV30
CDR3 length: 13
D gene: -

CDR3 protein: CASRESAKNIQYF
V gene: TRBV6-1
CDR3 length: 13
D gene: -

CDR3 protein: CASIPGQGPTGELFF
V gene: TRBV28
CDR3 length: 15
D gene: TRBD1

CDR3 protein: CASSEGQEYNEQFF
V gene: TRBV7-3
CDR3 length: 14
D gene: -

CDR3 protein: CASSQPSKNIQYF
V gene: TRBV14
CDR3 length: 13
D gene: -

CDR3 protein: CASSKIAGGPPTGELFF
V gene: TRBV19
CDR3 length: 17
D gene: TRBD2

CDR3 protein: CASSQGDRVTDGYTF
V gene: TRBV14
CDR3 length: 15
D gene: TRBD1

CDR3 protein: CAWSLGGSTDTQYF
V gene: TRBV30
CDR3 length: 14
D gene: TRBD2

CDR3 protein: CASSLESRALMNTEAFF
V gene: TRBV7-8
CDR3 length: 17
D gene: -

CDR3 protein: CASSSPHLLAGPNEQFF
V gene: TRBV19
CDR3 length: 17
D gene: -

CDR3 protein: CASSQGGTEGELFF
V gene: TRBV18
CDR3 length: 14
D gene: -

CDR3 protein: CASSLAPGKPTEAFF
V gene: TRBV5-1
CDR3 length: 15
D gene: -

CDR3 protein: CASSRSGGANTGELFF
V gene: TRBV7-2
CDR3 length: 16
D gene: -

CDR3 protein: CASSPDSFNTEAFF
V gene: TRBV18
CDR3 length: 14
D gene: -

CDR3 protein: CASRPDIGGEQYF
V gene: TRBV6-5
CDR3 length: 13
D gene: -

CDR3 protein: CAISLKARGITDTQYF
V gene: TRBV10-3
CDR3 length: 16
D gene: TRBD2

CDR3 protein: CASSEVSNYGYAF
V gene: TRBV6-1
CDR3 length: 13
D gene: -

CDR3 protein: CASSQDTGRSTEAFF
V gene: TRBV4-3
CDR3 length: 15
D gene: -

CDR3 protein: CAWTGTEAFF
V gene: TRBV30
CDR3 length: 10
D gene: -

CDR3 protein: CASSFGQGDYGYTF
V gene: TRBV18
CDR3 length: 14
D gene: TRBD1

CDR3 protein: CASTIGRGYTF
V gene: TRBV6-1
CDR3 length: 11
D gene: -

CDR3 protein: CASSPTGGSLDTQYF
V gene: TRBV5-1
CDR3 length: 15
D gene: TRBD2

CDR3 protein: CASSTPAYGYTF
V gene: TRBV21-1
CDR3 length: 12
D gene: -

CDR3 protein: CASSPRGPSNEQFF
V gene: TRBV19
CDR3 length: 14
D gene: -

CDR3 protein: CAWSVTGSTANVLTF
V gene: TRBV30
CDR3 length: 15
D gene: -

CDR3 protein: CASSYPLAGGLGEQFF
V gene: TRBV6-5
CDR3 length: 16
D gene: TRBD2

CDR3 protein: CASSPNDGVRREQYF
V gene: TRBV7-2
CDR3 length: 15
D gene: -

CDR3 protein: CASSGLSGANVLTF
V gene: TRBV14
CDR3 length: 14
D gene: -

CDR3 protein: CASSQGAGTSGRAKETQYF
V gene: TRBV4-1
CDR3 length: 19
D gene: TRBD2

CDR3 protein: CAISRQGAYQETQYF
V gene: TRBV10-3
CDR3 length: 15
D gene: TRBD1

CDR3 protein: CASSQESSGRAQETQYF
V gene: TRBV4-2
CDR3 length: 17
D gene: TRBD2

CDR3 protein: CASSIGLAGRQETQYF
V gene: TRBV19
CDR3 length: 16
D gene: TRBD2

CDR3 protein: CATSRRGQYTGELFF
V gene: TRBV15
CDR3 length: 15
D gene: TRBD1

CDR3 protein: CASSNAGRTGELFF
V gene: TRBV7-7
CDR3 length: 14
D gene: -

CDR3 protein: CASSRRERSEAFF
V gene: TRBV6-1
CDR3 length: 13
D gene: -

CDR3 protein: CASSTSRDTQYF
V gene: TRBV19
CDR3 length: 12
D gene: -

CDR3 protein: CASSLDGNGRVDEQFF
V gene: TRBV11-3
CDR3 length: 16
D gene: TRBD2

CDR3 protein: CAWSVGGSGSYEQYF
V gene: TRBV30
CDR3 length: 15
D gene: TRBD2

CDR3 protein: CASSGTPRDSPLHF
V gene: TRBV2
CDR3 length: 14
D gene: -

CDR3 protein: CASRASPGTGRYNEQFF
V gene: TRBV28
CDR3 length: 17
D gene: TRBD1

CDR3 protein: CASRYRGAPLHF
V gene: TRBV5-6
CDR3 length: 12
D gene: TRBD1

CDR3 protein: CASIQIIWENGYTF
V gene: TRBV7-9
CDR3 length: 14
D gene: -